Presented here are 24 T cell receptor beta chains from one specimen sequenced in a study of radiation and T cells in renal cell carcinoma. The time point: blood 4 weeks post-SBRT, at nephrectomy. Treatment specified: 15 Gy SBRT to primary tumor, nephrectomy 4 weeks later. This table comes from immunoSEQ multiplex PCR, and its TCRdb copy is limited to in-frame clones, with some not included. The profile shows about 83,000 clones, around 78% of them singletons. Sequencing was performed on blood, taken from a patient whose treatment included radiotherapy and nephrectomy. The receptors come from an older woman with renal cell carcinoma.

The CDR3 region is CASRGGQRNTEAFF. CDR3 DNA: TGTGCCAGCAGGGGGGGACAGAGGAACACTGAAGCTTTCTTT. The V call is TRBV28, the J call TRBJ1-1; 7 bases line up with TRBD1. Germline V lookup: CDR1 MDHEN, CDR2 SYDVKM. This CDR3 is built from 14 residues. J was trimmed by 1 base and V by 6 bases; bases with no gene match: 5.

The genes are TRBV29-1 and TRBJ1-2; D call uncertain. Germline values: CDR1 SQVTM, CDR2 ANQGSEA. The germline V and J ends were trimmed by 3 bases and 8 bases, with 16 bases remaining between them. This CDR3 is built from 13 residues. CDR3 DNA: TGCAGCGTTGAGGTTCAGGAGTTCGGGGGCTACACCTTC. Its protein is CSVEVQEFGGYTF.

The V and J genes are TRBV9 and TRBJ1-2; a weak D match, TRBD1 (5 bases). CDR1 is SGDLS and CDR2 is YYNGEE in the germline V gene. Trimming took 3 bases from V and 4 from J, leaving 19 bases between them. The CDR3 extends over 16 amino acids. CDR3: CASSAGLPGGIYGYTF. CDR3 DNA: TGTGCCAGCAGCGCGGGACTCCCGGGGGGAATCTATGGCTACACCTTC.

Only one count was recorded for this clone. The rearrangement uses TRBV29-1 and TRBJ1-3; 7 bases are a match to TRBD1. The CDR3 runs to 13 residues. Trimming at V came to 4 bases and at J to 4 bases, leaving 4 bases not matched to a gene. Germline CDR1 is SQVTM and CDR2 is ANQGSEA. The CDR3 DNA follows: TGCAGCGTTGGCGGGACAGTAGGAAACACCATATATTTT. Protein product: CSVGGTVGNTIYF.

The chain employs TRBV19 and TRBJ1-5; D gene uncertain. Between the trimmed V and J ends, which lost 7 bases and 5 bases, there was a span of 21 bases. This CDR3 has 16 amino acids. CDR1 LNHDA and CDR2 SQIVND come from the germline V gene (reference sequence). The CDR3 is CASINPRAGFYQPQHF. The CDR3 DNA sequence: TGTGCCAGTATCAACCCCCGGGCAGGCTTCTATCAGCCCCAGCATTTT. Complete variable domain (other parts from reference TRBV19 and TRBJ1-5): DGGITQSPKYLFRKEGQNVTLSCEQNLNHDAMYWYRQDPGQGLRLIYYSQIVNDFQKGDIAEGYSVSREKKESFPLTVTSAQKNPTAFYLCASINPRAGFYQPQHFGDGTRLSIL.

The rearrangement links TRBV29-1 to TRBJ2-2; TRBD2 matches at 8 bases. The germline V gene has CDR1 SQVTM and CDR2 ANQGSEA. V lost 6 bases, J lost 7 bases, and 16 bases stayed unmatched. The CDR3 is made up of 16 amino acids. CDR3 nucleotide sequence: TGCAGCGTATTAGTCTCCCGGCGGGGGGCGGTCGGGGAGCTGTTTTTT. The encoded protein is CSVLVSRRGAVGELFF.

The rearrangement links TRBV11-1 to TRBJ2-4, with 11 bases fitting TRBD2. V shed 8 bases and J 6 bases; nucleotides not matched to a gene: 3. Germline V gene data show CDR1 as SGHAT and CDR2 as FQDESV (reference sequence). CDR3 size: 13 residues. The CDR3 DNA follows: TGTGCCAGCCGCACTAGCGGGGGAAACATTCAGTACTTC. Translation: CASRTSGGNIQYF.

In its sample, this clone was seen once. The chain joins TRBV2 to TRBJ1-1; D unclear. Germline CDR1 and CDR2: SNHLY and FYNNEI. Trimming left V 2 bases short and J 1 base short, with 17 bases between. The CDR3 has 17 residues. Here the CDR3 reads CASSEWAAGMRNTEAFF. The CDR3 DNA is TGTGCCAGCAGTGAATGGGCAGCGGGCATGAGGAACACTGAAGCTTTCTTT.

This clone was observed once. The chain carries TRBV6-6 and TRBJ1-5; D uncertain. Trimming stripped 2 bases from V and 4 bases from J, with 9 bases between. The CDR3 is 14 residues long. Per germline, CDR1 MNHNY and CDR2 SVGAGI (reference sequence). This CDR3 is CASSYKQENQPQHF. In DNA form, the CDR3 reads TGTGCCAGCAGTTACAAGCAGGAGAATCAGCCCCAGCATTTT.

As DNA, the CDR3 is TGCAGCGTCGTCGACTGGAGCTCCTACGAGCAGTACTTC. The encoded protein is CSVVDWSSYEQYF. The chain joins TRBV29-1 to TRBJ2-7; D remains unclear. The CDR3 length is 13 residues. Per germline, CDR1 SQVTM and CDR2 ANQGSEA. The V and J ends lost 6 bases and 0 bases respectively, with 12 bases between them.

V gene TRBV5-1 combines with J gene TRBJ1-2, with TRBD1 identical over 11 bases. Trimming cost V 3 bases and J 3 bases; bases outside gene matches: 1. Germline V gene data show CDR1 as SGHRS and CDR2 as YFSETQ. The CDR3 covers 14 residues. CDR3 sequence: CASSSGQGDYGYTF. In nucleotides, the CDR3 is TGCGCCAGCAGCTCGGGACAGGGGGACTATGGCTACACCTTC.

The table lists this clone with a count of one. This same CDR3 is encoded by further DNA sequences in the sample. The chain joins TRBV19 to TRBJ1-5, with 8 bases aligning to TRBD1. The germline V gene encodes CDR1 LNHDA and CDR2 SQIVND (reference sequence). CDR3 length equals 14 residues. The V segment lost 7 bases and the J segment 1 base; nucleotides outside the gene matches: 3. The CDR3 coding sequence is TGTGCCAGTACTGACAGGGGCAGCAATCAGCCCCAGCATTTT. Encoded protein: CASTDRGSNQPQHF.

Concerning this clone itself: Other nucleotide sequences in the sample specify the same CDR3. This chain uses TRBV9 with TRBJ2-3; D unclear. There are 14 residues in the CDR3. V lost 0 bases, J lost 3 bases, and 8 bases lay in between. Germline CDR1 reads SGDLS; CDR2 reads YYNGEE. CDR3 coding DNA: TGTGCCAGCAGCGTAGCTGGCACAACAGATACGCAGTATTTT. As protein: CASSVAGTTDTQYF.

V gene TRBV13 combines with J gene TRBJ2-7; possible D gene TRBD2, 7 bases. Germline assignment: CDR1 PRHDT and CDR2 FYEKMQ (reference sequence). Trimming removed 5 bases from V and 0 bases from J, with 23 bases in between. This CDR3 spans 18 amino acids. CDR3 residues: CASSAPRGRGASSYEQYF. The CDR3, as DNA: TGTGCCAGCAGCGCACCAAGGGGACGGGGGGCCAGCTCCTACGAGCAGTACTTC.

The rearrangement links TRBV28 to TRBJ2-5, with TRBD2 matching over 12 bases. Germline loops: CDR1 MDHEN, CDR2 SYDVKM. Germline trimming cut 5 bases from V and 2 bases from J; bases unmatched to any gene: 6. This CDR3 has 16 residues. CDR3: CASSQGLAGTQETQYF. CDR3 DNA: TGTGCCAGCAGTCAAGGACTAGCGGGGACACAAGAGACCCAGTACTTC.

This chain uses TRBV7-2 with TRBJ2-5; TRBD1 agrees at 8 bases. V gave up 1 base and J gave up 2 bases; unmatched junction bases: 3. Germline lookup yields CDR1 SGHTA and CDR2 FQGNSA. This CDR3 is built from 15 residues. CDR3 protein: CASSLGTGFQETQYF. The CDR3 nucleotides read TGTGCCAGCAGCTTAGGGACAGGGTTTCAAGAGACCCAGTACTTC.

The chain combines TRBV6-6 with TRBJ2-2; the D gene is possibly TRBD1 (5 bases). The V end lost 5 bases, the J end lost 5 bases, and 9 bases lay between the germline ends. This CDR3 spans 13 amino acids. The V gene's germline CDR1 is MNHNY and CDR2 SVGAGI (reference sequence). This chain's CDR3 is CASSIRVTGELFF. The CDR3 nucleotides are TGTGCCAGCAGTATCAGGGTTACCGGGGAGCTGTTTTTT.

The rearrangement joins TRBV30 to TRBJ1-2, with a weak D call TRBD1 (6 bases). Germline V gives CDR1 GTSNPN, CDR2 SVGIG (reference sequence). V lost 4 bases and J lost 12, with 24 bases in between. CDR3 size: 14 residues. The CDR3 nucleotides read TGTGCCTGGATCCTGGACGCCGGGGGCCCGGGGCACACCTTC. The encoded protein is CAWILDAGGPGHTF.

The chain combines TRBV19 with TRBJ1-6; possible D gene TRBD1, 5 bases. Germline-derived CDR1 and CDR2 are LNHDA and SQIVND (reference sequence). Trimming left V 3 bases short and J 7 bases short, with 19 bases between. The CDR3 loop spans 17 amino acids. This CDR3 is CASSIWTGGARNSPLHF. The CDR3 DNA sequence: TGTGCCAGTAGTATCTGGACTGGTGGGGCTCGGAATTCACCCCTCCACTTT.

CDR3 DNA: TGTGCCAGCTCAGGGTCCTTTAACACTGAAGCTTTCTTT. Protein product: CASSGSFNTEAFF. This sequence joins TRBV18 and TRBJ1-1; D call uncertain. The CDR3 loop spans 13 amino acids. The V end was cut by 5 bases, the J end by 2 bases, with 9 bases between. Germline V gene sequence: CDR1 KGHSH, CDR2 LQKENI.

The chain links TRBV6-5 to TRBJ1-2; TRBD1 might be the D (6 bases). Germline CDR1 and CDR2: MNHEY and SVGAGI. V was cut by 6 bases and J by 6 bases, with 11 bases left in between. The CDR3 runs to 12 residues. The chain's CDR3 is CASRENRDGYTF. DNA for the CDR3: TGTGCCAGCAGGGAAAACAGGGATGGCTACACCTTC.

This chain uses TRBV28 with TRBJ1-2, with D possibly matching TRBD1 (5 bases). CDR3 length: 15 amino acids. From germline, CDR1 is MDHEN and CDR2 SYDVKM. The V and J ends lost 7 bases and 5 bases respectively, with 20 bases between them. This CDR3 reads CASIKRGVRLYGYTF. The DNA of the CDR3 is TGTGCCAGCATCAAACGGGGGGTTCGGCTATATGGCTACACCTTC.

The rearrangement uses TRBV5-6 and TRBJ2-1; maybe TRBD2 (6 bases). V lost 1 base, J lost 15 bases, and 17 bases lay in between. Germline V gene sequence: CDR1 SGHDT, CDR2 YYEEEE. The CDR3 runs to 13 residues. The CDR3 spells CASSLSSLGTRFF. Here the CDR3 DNA reads TGTGCCAGCAGCTTGTCGAGCCTTGGGACTCGGTTCTTC.

The chain links TRBV9 to TRBJ1-2; no definite D call. With 0 bases removed from V and 8 bases from J, the gap between germline ends came to 8 bases. Germline V gene sequence: CDR1 SGDLS, CDR2 YYNGEE. The CDR3 consists of 12 residues. CDR3: CASSVVGYGYTF. CDR3 coding DNA: TGTGCCAGCAGCGTAGTAGGATACGGCTACACCTTC.